Below, 31 T cell receptor beta chains from the same sample are listed, as sequenced in a study of OX40 agonist ivuxolimab in advanced cancers. Using immunoSEQ multiplex PCR, the repertoire was profiled, and TCRdb retains in-frame clones only, with some absent. The top ten hold approximately 2.5% of the sample, which has around 70,000 clones, roughly four fifths seen once. The source was CD4+ or CD8+ T cells sorted from blood, collected in a trial of the OX40 agonist ivuxolimab. The receptors here all came from an adult with an advanced solid tumor such as melanoma, head and neck, liver or kidney cancer.

This rearrangement joins TRBV4-1 to TRBJ1-2; D gene uncertain. The germline gives CDR1 MGHRA, CDR2 YSYEKL. Trimming cost V 4 bases and J 1 base, with 7 bases left between them. The CDR3 has 13 residues. The CDR3 region has the DNA TGCGCCAGCAGCCTAGGCTTTAACTATGGCTACACCTTC. Its protein product is CASSLGFNYGYTF.

This clone was detected only a few times. The V call is TRBV27, the J call TRBJ2-1, with 10 bases lining up with TRBD2. The CDR3 has 17 amino acids. Looked up from germline, CDR1 is MNHEY and CDR2 is SMNVEV (reference sequence). V shed 3 bases, J shed 7 bases, and the junction held 12 bases outside the gene matches. The CDR3 DNA reads TGTGCCAGCAGTTTCGGACCGTCTAGCGGGAGAGGGAATGAGCAGTTCTTC. This encodes CASSFGPSSGRGNEQFF.

This rearrangement joins TRBV2 to TRBJ1-5; D is undetermined. CDR3 length: 12 residues. The V end was cut by 5 bases, the J end by 4 bases, with 6 bases between. Germline V gives CDR1 SNHLY, CDR2 FYNNEI. The CDR3 DNA reads TGTGCCAGCAGTATTCCTAATCAGCCCCAGCATTTT. Protein product: CASSIPNQPQHF.

The chain joins TRBV5-1 to TRBJ2-7; TRBD1 aligns across 8 bases. Germline assignment: CDR1 SGHRS and CDR2 YFSETQ. This CDR3 is built from 14 residues. The junction had 6 bases not matched to a gene; V was cut back by 3 bases and J by 4 bases. DNA for the CDR3: TGCGCCAGCAGCTCAGCGCGGACAGGGTACGAGCAGTACTTC. Amino acids: CASSSARTGYEQYF.

The chain joins TRBV21-1 to TRBJ2-2. TRBV21-1 is shown as a pseudogene. The CDR3 consists of 12 residues. The CDR3 nucleotides read TGTGCCAGCAGCTCGGTAGGGGGGGAGCTGTTTTTT. It encodes CASSSVGGELFF.

The chain links TRBV7-2 to TRBJ1-3; possible D gene TRBD1, 5 bases. The germline V and J ends were trimmed by 1 base and 3 bases, with 13 bases remaining between them. Germline V CDR1 and CDR2: SGHTA, FQGNSA. The CDR3 has 16 residues. The DNA of the CDR3 is TGTGCCAGCAGCTTAGTTTCCGCCAGGGTTGGAAACACCATATATTTT. As protein: CASSLVSARVGNTIYF.

This rearrangement joins TRBV11-3 to TRBJ2-7, with unresolved D. Germline V gives CDR1 SGHNT, CDR2 YENEEA. V was clipped by 2 bases and J by 4 bases, with 6 bases between them. This CDR3 has 12 amino acids. The DNA of the CDR3 is TGTGCCAGCAGCTTATCAGTTTACGAGCAGTACTTC. Translated, it gives CASSLSVYEQYF.

V and J are TRBV29-1 and TRBJ1-1; D is perhaps TRBD1 (6 bases). Germline V gene lookup returns CDR1 SQVTM and CDR2 ANQGSEA. The CDR3 is 11 residues long. Trimming left V 3 bases short and J 11 bases short, with 13 bases between. CDR3 DNA: TGCAGCGTTGACATCAGGGGCGAGGCTTTCTTT. Protein: CSVDIRGEAFF.

This clone occurred a few times. This chain uses TRBV9 with TRBJ2-2, with no clear D. CDR3 length: 16 amino acids. Germline CDR1 reads SGDLS; CDR2 reads YYNGEE. V was clipped by 0 bases and J by 5 bases, with 14 bases between them. The CDR3, as DNA: TGTGCCAGCAGCGTAGCTACGTCGCAGACTACCGGGGAGCTGTTTTTT. Amino acids: CASSVATSQTTGELFF. The full variable domain, its missing parts supplied by reference TRBV9 and TRBJ2-2, is DSGVTQTPKHLITATGQRVTLRCSPRSGDLSVYWYQQSLDQGLQFLIQYYNGEERAKGNILERFSAQQFPDLHSELNLSSLELGDSALYFCASSVATSQTTGELFFGEGSRLTVL.

The rearrangement joins TRBV25-1 to TRBJ2-5; TRBD1 agrees at 8 bases. The CDR3 spans 15 residues. The V segment lost 10 bases and the J segment 1 base; nucleotides outside the gene matches: 11. The V gene's germline CDR1 is MGHDK and CDR2 SYGVNS. The CDR3 DNA reads as TGTGCCACGCGACAGGGGCCCCCCACCCAAGAGACCCAGTACTTC. It codes for CATRQGPPTQETQYF.

This rearrangement joins TRBV6-5 to TRBJ1-1, with 8 bases matching TRBD1. Germline-derived CDR1 and CDR2 are MNHEY and SVGAGI. The CDR3 spans 15 residues. V gave up 0 bases and J gave up 5 bases; unmatched junction bases: 5. CDR3: CASSYSTRTGTEAFF. CDR3 nucleotide sequence: TGTGCCAGCAGTTACTCGACGCGGACAGGGACTGAAGCTTTCTTT.

This clone was detected a few times. DNA for the CDR3: TGTGCCAGTGTACAGGGGAACACTGAAGCTTTCTTT. As protein: CASVQGNTEAFF. V gene TRBV6-5 combines with J gene TRBJ1-1; weak D call: TRBD1 (6 bases). Trimming removed 9 bases from V and 1 base from J, with 9 bases in between. Per the germline V gene, CDR1 is MNHEY and CDR2 is SVGAGI. The length of the CDR3 is 12 residues.

J is TRBJ2-2 and V is TRBV28; 12 bases fit TRBD1. The CDR3 has 16 amino acids. V shed 5 bases and J 5 bases; nucleotides not matched to a gene: 6. From germline, CDR1 is MDHEN and CDR2 SYDVKM. CDR3 sequence reads: CASSAPGQGATGELFF. CDR3 DNA: TGTGCCAGCAGTGCTCCGGGACAGGGGGCGACCGGGGAGCTGTTTTTT.

The chain is built from TRBV6-5 and TRBJ2-5; D is perhaps TRBD1 (6 bases). This CDR3 contains 12 residues. With 6 bases removed from V and 3 bases from J, the gap between germline ends came to 8 bases. Germline V CDR1 and CDR2: MNHEY, SVGAGI. The CDR3 spells CASRRDKETQYF. CDR3 coding DNA: TGTGCCAGCAGAAGGGACAAAGAGACCCAGTACTTC.

The chain has TRBV7-9 and TRBJ2-1, with 10 bases fitting TRBD1. Germline loops: CDR1 SEHNR, CDR2 FQNEAQ (reference sequence). The CDR3 loop spans 19 amino acids. The J segment lost 2 bases and the V segment lost 1 base, leaving 11 bases of the junction unmatched. The CDR3 region has the DNA TGTGCCAGCAGCTTAGATGGTAGGGGACAGGGGAGGACCTACAATGAGCAGTTCTTC. This gives the protein CASSLDGRGQGRTYNEQFF.

The chain links TRBV7-9 to TRBJ2-3; D is uncertain. V gave up 5 bases and J gave up 3 bases, with 9 bases separating them. Germline V gene lookup returns CDR1 SEHNR and CDR2 FQNEAQ (reference sequence). The CDR3 is made up of 13 amino acids. CDR3 in amino acids: CASSARSTDTQYF. In nucleotides, the CDR3 is TGTGCCAGCAGCGCGAGGAGTACAGATACGCAGTATTTT.

This rearrangement joins TRBV19 to TRBJ1-1, with D possibly matching TRBD1 (5 bases). The CDR3 loop spans 13 amino acids. Deletions cut 3 bases from V and 7 bases from J, with 12 bases between. Germline CDR1 and CDR2: LNHDA and SQIVND (reference sequence). Written as DNA, the CDR3 is TGTGCCAGTAGTATTCCCGGGGCGGGTGAAGCTTTCTTT. Translation gives CASSIPGAGEAFF.

V usage is TRBV18 and J usage is TRBJ2-3; D possibly matches TRBD1 or TRBD2 (5 bases each). The CDR3 sequence is 15 residues long. V was clipped by 2 bases and J by 6 bases, with 15 bases between them. Germline V gives CDR1 KGHSH, CDR2 LQKENI. CDR3 loop: CASSPKAAGTDTQYF. The CDR3 DNA reads as TGTGCCAGCTCACCAAAGGCCGCAGGGACGGATACGCAGTATTTT.

The rearrangement joins TRBV30 to TRBJ1-5; D might be TRBD1 (5 bases). The CDR3 extends over 14 amino acids. Germline CDR1 and CDR2: GTSNPN and SVGIG (reference sequence). V dropped 1 base and J dropped 3 bases, with 10 bases sitting between them. CDR3 DNA: TGTGCCTGGAGTGGAGGGACCCCCAATCAGCCCCAGCATTTT. Translation: CAWSGGTPNQPQHF. Combining the CDR3 with reference TRBV30 and TRBJ1-5 gives the whole variable domain SQTIHQWPATLVQPVGSPLSLECTVEGTSNPNLYWYRQAAGRGLQLLFYSVGIGQISSEVPQNLSASRPQDRQFILSSKKLLLSDSGFYLCAWSGGTPNQPQHFGDGTRLSIL.

Worth noting for this clone: Sequence at one end of the junction differs from germline and may be a read error. V and J are TRBV11-3 and TRBJ2-3; D could derive from TRBD1 or TRBD2 (6 bases each). This CDR3 spans 12 amino acids. Germline CDR1 SGHNT, CDR2 YENEEA. CDR3 protein: CASSPGAGLTYF. The CDR3 DNA is TGTGCCAGCAGCCCGGGGGCGGGGCTCACTTATTTC.

This clone occurred a few times. V and J are TRBV6-5 and TRBJ1-2; D call uncertain. Trimming removed 0 bases from V and 5 bases from J, with 10 bases in between. The germline gives CDR1 MNHEY, CDR2 SVGAGI. CDR3 length: 14 residues. The CDR3 protein is CASSYSTGGYGYTF. DNA for the CDR3: TGTGCCAGCAGTTACTCGACTGGTGGGTATGGCTACACCTTC.

As DNA, the CDR3 is TGCGCCAGCCGGGCTAACACCGGGGAGCTGTTTTTT. Translated: CASRANTGELFF. This rearrangement joins TRBV10-1 to TRBJ2-2, with D unresolved. Germline V CDR1 and CDR2: WNHNN, SYGVQD (reference sequence). With 8 bases removed from V and 2 bases from J, the gap between germline ends came to 6 bases. The CDR3 spans 12 residues.

V usage is TRBV7-6 and J usage is TRBJ2-7; 8 bases fit TRBD2. V lost 1 base to trimming and J lost 7 bases; unmatched junction nucleotides: 12. Germline V gene data show CDR1 as SGHVS and CDR2 as FNYEAQ. The CDR3 length is 16 residues. The CDR3 DNA follows: TGTGCCAGCAGCTTAGGAAGCGGGGGCCCCAGTTTAGAGCAGTACTTC. This translates into CASSLGSGGPSLEQYF.

This rearrangement joins TRBV7-6 to TRBJ1-4, with TRBD1 identical over 9 bases. The ends lost 1 base at V and 7 bases at J; junction bases unmatched: 4. The V gene's germline CDR1 is SGHVS and CDR2 FNYEAQ. There are 15 residues in the CDR3. The CDR3 sequence: CASSLGTGVREKLFF. The CDR3 DNA is TGTGCCAGCAGCTTAGGGACAGGGGTCCGTGAAAAACTGTTTTTT.

The chain links TRBV5-1 to TRBJ2-2; 8 positions agree with TRBD2. Per the germline V gene, CDR1 is SGHRS and CDR2 is YFSETQ. Losses at the gene ends were 4 bases for V and 7 bases for J; bases not matched to a gene: 15. CDR3 length: 17 residues. CDR3 DNA sequence: TGCGCCAGCAGCGTTGTGACTTCCGGGAGGGCCGGCGGGGAGCTGTTTTTT. Translated: CASSVVTSGRAGGELFF.

V gene TRBV10-3 combines with J gene TRBJ2-7; D uncertain. Trimming removed 1 base from V and 1 base from J, with 5 bases in between. The CDR3 is 13 amino acids. In germline, CDR1 is ENHRY, CDR2 SYGVKD. Written as DNA, the CDR3 is TGTGCCATCAGTGAGTACGGATCCTACGAGCAGTACTTC. This sequence encodes CAISEYGSYEQYF.

The rearrangement links TRBV9 to TRBJ2-3; the D call may be TRBD1 or TRBD2 (6 bases each). This CDR3 region has 16 residues. Per germline, CDR1 SGDLS and CDR2 YYNGEE. V lost 0 bases and J lost 0, with 11 bases in between. The CDR3 protein is CASSVEGGSSTDTQYF. The CDR3 DNA reads as TGTGCCAGCAGCGTAGAAGGGGGGAGTAGCACAGATACGCAGTATTTT. Variable domain in full (rest from reference TRBV9 and TRBJ2-3): DSGVTQTPKHLITATGQRVTLRCSPRSGDLSVYWYQQSLDQGLQFLIQYYNGEERAKGNILERFSAQQFPDLHSELNLSSLELGDSALYFCASSVEGGSSTDTQYFGPGTRLTVL.

This clone appeared a few times. The CDR3 DNA reads TGCAGCGCCCAGCCCCCCCGAATTTCAGGGGGCCCAGCTGAAGCTTTCTTT. Protein: CSAQPPRISGGPAEAFF. V gene TRBV29-1 combines with J gene TRBJ1-1; 8 bases line up with TRBD1. V was clipped by 7 bases and J by 6 bases; unmatched bases: 22. The germline CDR1 and CDR2 sequences are SQVTM and ANQGSEA. The CDR3 consists of 17 residues.

The rearrangement links TRBV5-4 to TRBJ2-3; no definite D call. Trimming took 7 bases from V and 0 from J, leaving 9 bases between them. The V gene's germline CDR1 is SGHNT and CDR2 YYREEE (reference sequence). The CDR3 sequence is 13 residues long. CDR3: CASGPASTDTQYF. CDR3 in DNA: TGTGCCAGCGGTCCGGCGAGCACAGATACGCAGTATTTT.

The rearrangement joins TRBV4-2 to TRBJ2-7, with D perhaps TRBD2 (5 bases). V gave up 4 bases and J gave up 6 bases, with 13 bases separating them. The CDR3 contains 13 residues. Germline V gene data show CDR1 as LGHNA and CDR2 as YNFKEQ. The CDR3: CASSLDSPLEQYF. DNA of the CDR3: TGTGCCAGCAGCCTGGACTCCCCCCTCGAGCAGTACTTC.

The gene calls are TRBV2 and TRBJ2-1; either TRBD1 or TRBD2 may fit D (5 bases each). CDR3 size: 12 residues. Trimming left V 3 bases short and J 15 bases short, with 15 bases between. CDR1 and CDR2 from the germline V gene are SNHLY and FYNNEI. CDR3 protein: CASSDPGPSPFF. In nucleotides, the CDR3 is TGTGCCAGCAGTGATCCGGGACCAAGCCCGTTCTTC.